In this sample, the clone carrying this T cell receptor (beta chain) turned up a few times. Antigen: not known. V gave up 0 bases and J gave up 7 bases, with 11 bases separating them. The CDR3 has 15 amino acids. The V gene's germline CDR1 is SGHDT and CDR2 YYEEEE. TCRdb reprocessed the 5' RACE reads with MiXCR, giving one entry per CDR3 protein. The top ten clones hold 5% to 6.5% of a sample with around 230,000 distinct CDR3 sequences, around a tenth of them seen once. The data originate from a study of identical twins. Findings of the study overall: Some out-of-frame alpha sequences were shared by twins, and these showed excess low generation probability. Compared with models, monozygotic twins showed more out-of-frame TCR alpha sharing. Twins showed weaker excess sharing in their beta out-of-frame sequences.

This clonotype was sampled from a young woman in good health. The chain couples TRBV5-6 to TRBJ1-6; D is unclear. Specimen: memory (CD45RO+) T cells sorted from blood. CDR3 protein: CASSLVGELNSPLHF. CDR3 nucleotide sequence: TGTGCCAGCAGCTTGGTTGGGGAGTTGAATTCACCCCTCCACTTT. Filled out from reference TRBV5-6 and TRBJ1-6, the complete variable domain reads DAGVTQSPTHLIKTRGQQVTLRCSPKSGHDTVSWYQQALGQGPQFIFQYYEEEERQRGNFPDRFSGHQFPNYSSELNVNALLLGDSALYLCASSLVGELNSPLHFGNGTRLTVT.